A single sample gave rise to the 19 T cell receptor beta chains below, sequenced in a study of T cell responses to AZD1222 COVID-19 vaccine listed by TCRdb under 2021. Reading the label with the study, this specimen's time point is: about 28 days (+/-7) after the second vaccine dose. The protocol used for the library was the immunoSEQ multiplex PCR assay. The table was pulled from immuneACCESS by TCRdb, which kept in-frame rearrangements only. Such tables lose some clones; where checked, under half of the loss comes from unresolved V genes, and the rest has no known cause. For this sample the table gives just under 80,000 clones, of which under 95% were detected only once. Roughly 4.3% of the sample belongs to the ten largest clones. The sample here was peripheral blood, taken 28 days after the second AZD1222 dose. Receptor source: an adult who received the AZD1222 COVID-19 vaccine.

This clone was counted a few times. The genes are TRBV27 and TRBJ1-1; unclear D gene. CDR1 and CDR2 from the germline V gene are MNHEY and SMNVEV (reference sequence). The CDR3 loop spans 14 amino acids. V gave up 1 base and J gave up 1 base, with 7 bases separating them. CDR3: CASSLWSGNTEAFF. In DNA form, the CDR3 reads TGTGCCAGCAGTTTATGGAGCGGGAACACTGAAGCTTTCTTT.

This chain joins TRBV29-1 and TRBJ2-7, with 9 bases matching TRBD1. The CDR3 consists of 16 residues. Germline V lookup: CDR1 SQVTM, CDR2 ANQGSEA. The V and J ends lost 1 base and 6 bases, in that order; junction bases with no gene match: 13. In nucleotides, the CDR3 is TGCAGCGTTGAAGGGTCCCGCCGGGACAGGGACGTCGAGCAGTACTTC. It specifies CSVEGSRRDRDVEQYF.

This clone was seen only a few times. This chain connects TRBV28 to TRBJ2-6, with D uncertain. Germline-derived CDR1 and CDR2 are MDHEN and SYDVKM. V lost 4 bases to trimming and J lost 0 bases, with 7 bases between them. The CDR3 spans 15 residues. The CDR3 DNA reads as TGTGCCAGCAGTTCCCTAGGCTCTGGGGCCAACGTCCTGACTTTC. It translates to CASSSLGSGANVLTF.

This sequence joins TRBV25-1 and TRBJ2-5; D unclear. CDR3 length: 16 residues. V gave up 2 bases and J gave up 7 bases, with 20 bases separating them. Germline V gene data show CDR1 as MGHDK and CDR2 as SYGVNS. The CDR3 here is CASSESRGRTPRTQYF. The CDR3 DNA reads as TGTGCCAGCAGTGAAAGTCGCGGACGCACCCCACGGACCCAGTACTTC.

The chain links TRBV6-2 or TRBV6-3 to TRBJ2-1; D gene uncertain. V lost 2 bases and J 7 bases, leaving 6 bases between the germline ends. The CDR3 is made up of 12 amino acids. Per germline, CDR1 MNHEY and CDR2 SVGEGT. The CDR3 protein is CASSYTVNEQFF. DNA for the CDR3: TGTGCCAGCAGTTACACCGTAAATGAGCAGTTCTTC.

J is TRBJ2-2 and V is TRBV27, with D unclear. V lost 4 bases and J 4 bases, leaving 10 bases between the germline ends. Germline V gene sequence: CDR1 MNHEY, CDR2 SMNVEV (reference sequence). The CDR3 runs to 14 residues. CDR3 sequence reads: CASSSISFTGELFF. The CDR3 region has the DNA TGTGCCAGCAGTTCGATTAGCTTCACCGGGGAGCTGTTTTTT.

This clone turned up a few times. The CDR3 sequence: CATSDRTGGIYGYTF. CDR3 coding DNA: TGTGCCACCAGTGACAGGACAGGGGGAATCTATGGCTACACCTTC. The V gene is TRBV24-1, the J gene TRBJ1-2; 10 nucleotides line up with TRBD1. Germline values: CDR1 KGHDR, CDR2 SFDVKD. The CDR3 is 15 amino acids. Unmatched junction bases numbered 5, after V lost 4 bases and J lost 4 bases.

The V and J genes are TRBV5-4 and TRBJ2-3; D is unresolved. The CDR3 extends over 14 amino acids. CDR1 and CDR2 from the germline V gene are SGHNT and YYREEE (reference sequence). V lost 4 bases, J lost 2 bases, and 11 bases lay in between. CDR3 DNA: TGTGCCAGCAGCCCCCAGGACGTCACAGATACGCAGTATTTT. Protein: CASSPQDVTDTQYF.

This sequence joins TRBV7-2 and TRBJ2-1, with D unresolved. Germline-derived CDR1 and CDR2 are SGHTA and FQGNSA. The germline V and J ends were trimmed by 0 bases and 7 bases, with 10 bases remaining between them. The CDR3 has 14 amino acids. CDR3 amino acids: CASSLARTTNEQFF. CDR3 coding DNA: TGTGCCAGCAGCTTAGCTAGGACCACGAATGAGCAGTTCTTC.

CDR3 coding DNA: TGTGCCAGCCACGACTATGGCTACACCTTC. Its translation: CASHDYGYTF. The V gene is TRBV6-5, the J gene TRBJ1-2; D remains unclear. V was trimmed by 8 bases and J by 3 bases, leaving 4 bases between them. The germline V gene has CDR1 MNHEY and CDR2 SVGAGI. The CDR3 is 10 residues long.

This clone was counted between two and nine times. V is TRBV6-1 and J is TRBJ2-2; D unclear. The CDR3 extends over 16 amino acids. Germline V gene lookup returns CDR1 MNHNS and CDR2 SASEGT. The V end lost 2 bases, the J end lost 0 bases, and 10 bases lay between the germline ends. The DNA for the CDR3 is TGTGCCAGCAGTGAACTTAGACCCCCGAACACCGGGGAGCTGTTTTTT. Its translation: CASSELRPPNTGELFF.

The V call is TRBV3-1 (or the pseudogene TRBV3-2), the J call TRBJ2-5, with 7 bases matching TRBD2. There are 14 residues in the CDR3. CDR1 and CDR2 (germline): LGHDT, YNNKEL (reference sequence). Unmatched junction bases numbered 2, after V lost 3 bases and J lost 1 base. The CDR3, as DNA: TGTGCCAGCAGCCATTTAGCGGGCCAAGAGACCCAGTACTTC. It codes for CASSHLAGQETQYF.

The chain uses TRBV27 and TRBJ2-2, with 10 nucleotides matching TRBD2. Germline V gene sequence: CDR1 MNHEY, CDR2 SMNVEV (reference sequence). The CDR3 extends over 13 amino acids. V was pared by 9 bases and J by 7 bases, with 5 bases of the junction left unmatched. This chain's CDR3 is CASGLAGVGELFF. In nucleotides, the CDR3 is TGTGCCAGTGGGCTAGCGGGAGTCGGGGAGCTGTTTTTT.

V and J are TRBV11-3 and TRBJ1-1; 7 nucleotides line up with TRBD1. The CDR3 totals 14 residues. Germline V gene sequence: CDR1 SGHNT, CDR2 YENEEA. V lost 6 bases and J lost 5; bases outside the gene matches: 9. The CDR3 loop reads CASRVDREVTEAFF. The CDR3 region has the DNA TGTGCCAGCAGAGTAGACAGGGAGGTTACTGAAGCTTTCTTT.

The chain carries TRBV11-2 and TRBJ1-2; D ambiguous. CDR1 and CDR2 (germline): SGHAT, FQNNGV. CDR3 length: 14 residues. V lost 5 bases and J 7 bases, leaving 17 bases between the germline ends. Here the CDR3 reads CASSRLGGSSGYTF. Written as DNA, the CDR3 is TGTGCCAGCAGCCGCCTAGGTGGCAGTTCTGGCTACACCTTC.

The CDR3 sequence: CASSLTGGTEAFF. CDR3 sequence (DNA): TGTGCCAGCAGTTTAACAGGGGGCACTGAAGCTTTCTTT. The J gene is TRBJ1-1, the V gene TRBV27; 8 nucleotides line up with TRBD1. The germline V gene encodes CDR1 MNHEY and CDR2 SMNVEV (reference sequence). The CDR3 has 13 residues. The V segment lost 2 bases and the J segment 4 bases; nucleotides outside the gene matches: 0.

This clone was seen a handful of times. The rearrangement links TRBV3-1 (or the pseudogene TRBV3-2) to TRBJ1-1, with D possibly matching TRBD1 (6 bases). The germline V gene encodes CDR1 LGHDT and CDR2 YNNKEL (reference sequence). This CDR3 comprises 14 residues. V lost 9 bases to trimming and J lost 4 bases, with 18 bases between them. This chain's CDR3 is CASAWGADFTEAFF. The DNA of the CDR3 is TGTGCCAGTGCCTGGGGGGCTGACTTCACTGAAGCTTTCTTT.

This clone was counted once. The chain couples TRBV18 to TRBJ2-7, with D possibly TRBD1 on 5 matching bases. From germline, CDR1 is KGHSH and CDR2 LQKENI. The CDR3 consists of 17 residues. The V end lost 2 bases, the J end lost 6 bases, and 23 bases lay between the germline ends. Here the CDR3 DNA reads TGTGCCAGCTCACCAGGAAGTTCAGGGCGCTTTACCAGCGAGCAGTACTTC. Encoded protein: CASSPGSSGRFTSEQYF.

The chain employs TRBV5-1 and TRBJ2-1, with D possibly TRBD1 on 6 matching bases. This CDR3 has 15 residues. Trimming took 3 bases from V and 5 from J, leaving 15 bases between them. Germline CDR1 and CDR2: SGHRS and YFSETQ. The CDR3 sequence: CASSWGNPGDNEQFF. The DNA for the CDR3 is TGCGCCAGCAGCTGGGGAAACCCAGGGGACAATGAGCAGTTCTTC.